This TCR beta chain originates from a study of T cell responses to AZD1222 COVID-19 vaccine. Study-wide results and limits: Clonal diversity was possibly underestimated, and the donors were mostly white British, with more females. Repertoires in all cases were sampled only once the peak T cell response had passed. Reportedly, close to half of spike-specific TCRs are directed against unmutated variant regions.

Comments on this clone: Its antigen is unidentified.

V was clipped by 11 bases and J by 5 bases, with 22 bases between them. The CDR3 loop spans 15 amino acids. CDR1 and CDR2 from the germline V gene are MNHEY and SVGAGI. Doses given second, at about 4 or about 12 weeks, were pooled. Assay: immunoSEQ multiplex PCR; the TCRdb copy retains only in-frame clones and omits some. The table lists 100,000 to 120,000 clones, 94% of them singletons. The chain employs TRBV6-5 and TRBJ1-5; D gene ambiguous. This receptor was taken from an adult who received the AZD1222 COVID-19 vaccine. The source material was peripheral blood, sampled 28 days after the second AZD1222 dose. For the CDR3, the DNA is TGTGCCTCCCGCTTGTGGTCCCCGACGGATCAGCCCCAGCATTTT. Amino acid sequence: CASRLWSPTDQPQHF.